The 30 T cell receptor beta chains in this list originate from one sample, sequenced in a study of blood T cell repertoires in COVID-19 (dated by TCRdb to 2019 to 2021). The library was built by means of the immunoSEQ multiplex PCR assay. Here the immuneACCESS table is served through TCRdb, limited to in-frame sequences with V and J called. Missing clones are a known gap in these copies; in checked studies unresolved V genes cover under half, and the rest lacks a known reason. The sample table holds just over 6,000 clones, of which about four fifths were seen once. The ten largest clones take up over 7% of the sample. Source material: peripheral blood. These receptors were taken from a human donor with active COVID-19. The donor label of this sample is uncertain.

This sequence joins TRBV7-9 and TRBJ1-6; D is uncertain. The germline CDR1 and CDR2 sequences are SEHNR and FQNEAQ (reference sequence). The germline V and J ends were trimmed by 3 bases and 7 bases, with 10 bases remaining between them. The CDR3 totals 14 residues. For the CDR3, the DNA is TGTGCCAGCAGCTTCGATCCCGAGAATTCACCCCTCCACTTT. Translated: CASSFDPENSPLHF.

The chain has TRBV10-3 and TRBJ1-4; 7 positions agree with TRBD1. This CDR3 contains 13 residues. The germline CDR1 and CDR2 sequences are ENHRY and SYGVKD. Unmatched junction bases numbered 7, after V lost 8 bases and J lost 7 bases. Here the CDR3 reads CAIGGPGGEKLFF. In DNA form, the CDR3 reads TGTGCCATCGGGGGCCCAGGGGGTGAAAAACTGTTTTTT.

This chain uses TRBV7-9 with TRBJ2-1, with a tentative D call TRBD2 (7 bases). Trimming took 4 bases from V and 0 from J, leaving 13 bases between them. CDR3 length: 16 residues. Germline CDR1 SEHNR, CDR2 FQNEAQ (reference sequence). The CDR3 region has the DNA TGTGCCAGCAGCTCCCGGGGGGCGACCTCCTACAATGAGCAGTTCTTC. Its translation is CASSSRGATSYNEQFF.

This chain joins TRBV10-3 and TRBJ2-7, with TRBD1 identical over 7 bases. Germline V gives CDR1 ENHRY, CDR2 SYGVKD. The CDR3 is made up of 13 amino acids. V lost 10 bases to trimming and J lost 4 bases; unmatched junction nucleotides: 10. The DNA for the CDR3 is TGTGCCACAGGACAGGTGAGGGAATACGAGCAGTACGTC. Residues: CATGQVREYEQYV.

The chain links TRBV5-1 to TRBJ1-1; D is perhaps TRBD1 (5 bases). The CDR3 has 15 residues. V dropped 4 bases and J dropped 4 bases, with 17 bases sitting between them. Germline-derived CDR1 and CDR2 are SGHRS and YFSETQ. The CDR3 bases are TGCGCCAGCAGCCAGGTTTTGCAGGGTTCCACTGAAGCTTTCTTT. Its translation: CASSQVLQGSTEAFF.

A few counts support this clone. The DNA of the CDR3 is TGTGCCAGTAGTACCGGACTAGCGGGAGCAACAGAGACCCAGTACTTC. Translated, it gives CASSTGLAGATETQYF. The chain employs TRBV19 and TRBJ2-5; 13 bases fit TRBD2. The CDR3 is 16 amino acids. The V gene's germline CDR1 is LNHDA and CDR2 SQIVND (reference sequence). J was trimmed by 4 bases and V by 4 bases; bases with no gene match: 6.

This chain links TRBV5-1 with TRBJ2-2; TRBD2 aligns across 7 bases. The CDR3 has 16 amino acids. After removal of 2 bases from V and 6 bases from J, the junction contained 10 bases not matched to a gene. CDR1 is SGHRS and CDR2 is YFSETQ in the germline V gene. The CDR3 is CASSFSGLEYPGELFF. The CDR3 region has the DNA TGCGCCAGCAGCTTCAGTGGACTAGAGTACCCCGGGGAGCTGTTTTTT. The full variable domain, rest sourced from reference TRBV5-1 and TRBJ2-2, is KAGVTQTPRYLIKTRGQQVTLSCSPISGHRSVSWYQQTPGQGLQFLFEYFSETQRNKGNFPGRFSGRQFSNSRSEMNVSTLELGDSALYLCASSFSGLEYPGELFFGEGSRLTVL.

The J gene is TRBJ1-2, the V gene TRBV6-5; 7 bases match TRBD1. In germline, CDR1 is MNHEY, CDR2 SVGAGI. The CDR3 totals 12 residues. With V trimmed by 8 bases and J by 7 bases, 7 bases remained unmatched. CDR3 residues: CASHDRDVGYTF. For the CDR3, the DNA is TGTGCCAGCCATGACAGGGACGTTGGCTACACCTTC.

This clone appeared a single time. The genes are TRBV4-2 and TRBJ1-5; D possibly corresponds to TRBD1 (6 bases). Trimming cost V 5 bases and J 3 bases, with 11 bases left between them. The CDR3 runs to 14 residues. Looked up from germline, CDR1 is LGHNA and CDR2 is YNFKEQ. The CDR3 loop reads CASSNREFNQPQHF. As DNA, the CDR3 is TGTGCCAGCAGCAACAGGGAATTCAATCAGCCCCAGCATTTT.

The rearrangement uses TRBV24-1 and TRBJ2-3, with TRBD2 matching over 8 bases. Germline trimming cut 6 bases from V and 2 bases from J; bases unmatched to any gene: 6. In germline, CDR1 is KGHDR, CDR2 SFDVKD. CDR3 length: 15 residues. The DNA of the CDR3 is TGTGCCACCAGTCCAGCGGGAGCCCTCACAGATACGCAGTATTTT. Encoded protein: CATSPAGALTDTQYF.

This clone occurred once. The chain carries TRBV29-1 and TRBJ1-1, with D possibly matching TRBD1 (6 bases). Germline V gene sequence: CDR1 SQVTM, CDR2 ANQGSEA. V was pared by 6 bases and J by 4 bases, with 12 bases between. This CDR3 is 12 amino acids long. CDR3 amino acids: CSVVGGITEAFF. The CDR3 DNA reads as TGCAGCGTCGTAGGGGGTATCACTGAAGCTTTCTTT.

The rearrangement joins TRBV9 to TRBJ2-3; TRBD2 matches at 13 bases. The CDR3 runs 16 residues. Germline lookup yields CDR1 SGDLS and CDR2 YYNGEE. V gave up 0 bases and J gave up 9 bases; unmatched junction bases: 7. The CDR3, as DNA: TGTGCCAGCAGCGTAGCCCCTGGACTAGCGGGAGCGACGCAGTATTTT. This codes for CASSVAPGLAGATQYF. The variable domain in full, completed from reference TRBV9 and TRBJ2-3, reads DSGVTQTPKHLITATGQRVTLRCSPRSGDLSVYWYQQSLDQGLQFLIQYYNGEERAKGNILERFSAQQFPDLHSELNLSSLELGDSALYFCASSVAPGLAGATQYFGPGTRLTVL.

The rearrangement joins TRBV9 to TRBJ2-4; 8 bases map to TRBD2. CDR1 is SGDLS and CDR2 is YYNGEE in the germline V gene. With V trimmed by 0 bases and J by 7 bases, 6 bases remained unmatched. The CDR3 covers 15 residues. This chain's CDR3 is CASSVGGGLANIQYF. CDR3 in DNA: TGTGCCAGCAGCGTAGGTGGCGGACTAGCCAACATTCAGTACTTC.

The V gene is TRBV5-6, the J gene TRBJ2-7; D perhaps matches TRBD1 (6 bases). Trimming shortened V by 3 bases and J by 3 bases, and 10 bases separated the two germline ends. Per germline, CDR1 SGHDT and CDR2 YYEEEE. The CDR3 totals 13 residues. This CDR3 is CASSWGQNYEQYV. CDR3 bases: TGTGCCAGCAGCTGGGGGCAGAACTACGAGCAGTACGTC.

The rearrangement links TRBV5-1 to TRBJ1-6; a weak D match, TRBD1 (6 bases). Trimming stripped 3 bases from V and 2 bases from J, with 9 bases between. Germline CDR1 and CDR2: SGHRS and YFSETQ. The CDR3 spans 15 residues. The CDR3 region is CASSSGQTYNSPLHF. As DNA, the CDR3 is TGCGCCAGCAGCTCAGGACAGACCTATAATTCACCCCTCCACTTT. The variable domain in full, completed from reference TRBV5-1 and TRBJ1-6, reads KAGVTQTPRYLIKTRGQQVTLSCSPISGHRSVSWYQQTPGQGLQFLFEYFSETQRNKGNFPGRFSGRQFSNSRSEMNVSTLELGDSALYLCASSSGQTYNSPLHFGNGTRLTVT.

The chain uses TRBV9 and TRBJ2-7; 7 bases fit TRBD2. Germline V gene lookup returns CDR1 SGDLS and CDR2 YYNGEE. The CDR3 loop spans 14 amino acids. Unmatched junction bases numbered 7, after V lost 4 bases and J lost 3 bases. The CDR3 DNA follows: TGTGCCAGCAGCCCATGGGAGGGGAACTACGAGCAGTACTTC. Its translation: CASSPWEGNYEQYF.

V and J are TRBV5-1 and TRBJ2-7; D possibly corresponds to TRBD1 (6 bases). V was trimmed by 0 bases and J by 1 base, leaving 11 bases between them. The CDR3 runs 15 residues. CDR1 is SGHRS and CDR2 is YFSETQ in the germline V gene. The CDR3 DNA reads TGCGCCAGCAGCTTGGGCCCAGGGGCGTCCTACGAGCAGTACGTC. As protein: CASSLGPGASYEQYV.

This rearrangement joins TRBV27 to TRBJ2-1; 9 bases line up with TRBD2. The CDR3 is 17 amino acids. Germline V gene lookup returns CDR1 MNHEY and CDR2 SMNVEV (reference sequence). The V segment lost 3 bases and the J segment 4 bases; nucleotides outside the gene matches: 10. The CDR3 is CASSFPSGTSGYNEQFF. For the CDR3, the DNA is TGTGCCAGCAGTTTCCCTAGCGGGACGAGCGGTTACAATGAGCAGTTCTTC.

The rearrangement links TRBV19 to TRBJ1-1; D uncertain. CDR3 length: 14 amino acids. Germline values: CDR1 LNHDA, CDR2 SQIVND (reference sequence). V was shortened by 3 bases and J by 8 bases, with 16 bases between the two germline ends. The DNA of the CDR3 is TGTGCCAGTAGTATCAGCCTAGGAGGGAGCGAAGCTTTCTTT. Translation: CASSISLGGSEAFF.

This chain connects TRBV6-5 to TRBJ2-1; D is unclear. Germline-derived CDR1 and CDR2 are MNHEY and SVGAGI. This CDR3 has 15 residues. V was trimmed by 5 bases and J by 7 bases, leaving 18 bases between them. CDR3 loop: CASSLRSPSSNEQFF. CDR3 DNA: TGTGCCAGCAGTCTAAGGAGTCCCTCTTCGAATGAGCAGTTCTTC.

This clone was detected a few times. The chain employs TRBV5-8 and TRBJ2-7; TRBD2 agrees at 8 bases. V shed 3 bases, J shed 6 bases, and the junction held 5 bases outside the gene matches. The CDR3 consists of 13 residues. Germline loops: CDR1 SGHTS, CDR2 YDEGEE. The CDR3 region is CASSSGTRFEQYF. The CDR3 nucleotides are TGTGCCAGCAGCTCCGGGACTAGGTTCGAGCAGTACTTC.

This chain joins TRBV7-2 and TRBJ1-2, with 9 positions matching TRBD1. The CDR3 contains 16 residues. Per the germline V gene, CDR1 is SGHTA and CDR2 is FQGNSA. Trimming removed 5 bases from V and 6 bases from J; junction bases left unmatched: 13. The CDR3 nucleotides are TGTGCCAGCAGCGGCCAACAGGGGGCCCTTGGGGATGGCTACACCTTC. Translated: CASSGQQGALGDGYTF.

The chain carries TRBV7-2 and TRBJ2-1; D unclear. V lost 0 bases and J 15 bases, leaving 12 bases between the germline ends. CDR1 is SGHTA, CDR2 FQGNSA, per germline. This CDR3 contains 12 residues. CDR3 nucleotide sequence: TGTGCCAGCAGCTTAGCTGGTCGGGTGATGTTCTTC. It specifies CASSLAGRVMFF.

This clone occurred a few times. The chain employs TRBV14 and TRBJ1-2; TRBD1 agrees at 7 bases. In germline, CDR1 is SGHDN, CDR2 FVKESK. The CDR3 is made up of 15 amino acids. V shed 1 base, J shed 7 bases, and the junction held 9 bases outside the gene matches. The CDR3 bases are TGTGCCAGCAGCCAAGGAGCGACAGGGTGGAGTGGCTACACCTTC. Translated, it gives CASSQGATGWSGYTF.

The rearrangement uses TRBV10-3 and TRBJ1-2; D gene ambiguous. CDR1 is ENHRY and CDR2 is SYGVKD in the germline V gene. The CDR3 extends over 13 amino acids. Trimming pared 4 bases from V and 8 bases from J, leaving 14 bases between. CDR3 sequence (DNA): TGTGCCATCAGTGGAGCCGATCCTCTGGGCTACACCTTC. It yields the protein CAISGADPLGYTF.

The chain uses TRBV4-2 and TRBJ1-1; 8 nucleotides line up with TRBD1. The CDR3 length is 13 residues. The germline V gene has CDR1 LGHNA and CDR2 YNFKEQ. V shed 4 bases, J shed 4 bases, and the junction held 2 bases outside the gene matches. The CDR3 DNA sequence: TGTGCCAGCAGCCCAGACAGGGGCACTGAAGCTTTCTTT. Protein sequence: CASSPDRGTEAFF.

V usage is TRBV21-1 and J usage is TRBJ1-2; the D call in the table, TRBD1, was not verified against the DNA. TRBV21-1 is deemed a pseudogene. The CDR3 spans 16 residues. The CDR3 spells CASRAPLDREAYGYTF. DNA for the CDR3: TGTGCCAGCAGGGCCCCTCTAGACAGGGAGGCTTATGGCTACACCTTC.

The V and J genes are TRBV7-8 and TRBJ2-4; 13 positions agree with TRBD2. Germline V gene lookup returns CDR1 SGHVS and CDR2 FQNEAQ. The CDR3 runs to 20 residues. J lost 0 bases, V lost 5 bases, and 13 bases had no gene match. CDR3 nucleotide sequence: TGTGCCAGCAGCCAGGGACAGGGGACTAGCGGGGCTCTAGCCAAAAACATTCAGTACTTC. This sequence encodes CASSQGQGTSGALAKNIQYF.

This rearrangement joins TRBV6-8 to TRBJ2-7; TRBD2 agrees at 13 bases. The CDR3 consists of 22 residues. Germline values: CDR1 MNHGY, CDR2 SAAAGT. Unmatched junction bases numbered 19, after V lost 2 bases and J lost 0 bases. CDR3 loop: CASSYTSIGLAGVRRGSYEQYV. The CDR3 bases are TGTGCCAGCAGTTACACCTCCATTGGACTAGCGGGAGTTCGCCGGGGCTCCTACGAGCAGTACGTC.

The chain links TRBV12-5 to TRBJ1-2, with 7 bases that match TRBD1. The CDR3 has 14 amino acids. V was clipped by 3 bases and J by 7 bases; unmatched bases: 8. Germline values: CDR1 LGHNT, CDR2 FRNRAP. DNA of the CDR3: TGTGCTAGTGGTTTCGAGGGGGCGCCGGGTGGCTACACCTTC. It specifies CASGFEGAPGGYTF.